The sequence of this T cell receptor (beta chain) was determined in a study of cytomegalovirus exposure and HLA in healthy donors. About this clone: What it binds is not known.

In the PCR, 60 Vbeta and 13 Jbeta primers were used. Generated by immunoSEQ multiplex PCR, the TCRdb table keeps only in-frame clones and is missing some. This sample has roughly 130,000 clones, with 80% found just once. CDR3 size: 14 residues. Losses at the gene ends were 7 bases for V and 4 bases for J; bases not matched to a gene: 5. Germline V gives CDR1 MNHEY, CDR2 SMNVEV (reference sequence). Study-level findings and limits: Associated with HLA alleles at 0.05 false discovery rate in a later analysis were 16,951 TCR beta sequences. Among TCR beta chains of equal frequency, HLA-associated ones were more clonally expanded in a later analysis. Trimming of TCR beta V- and J-genes showed a link, identified in a later analysis, to a missense DCLRE1C variant. TCR beta chains numbering 150 to 200 were designated cytomegalovirus-associated.

The chain has TRBV27 and TRBJ2-1; the match to TRBD2 covers 9 bases. The specimen sequenced was PBMCs. The clonotype was recovered from a man aged 30-40 years in good health and CMV-seronegative. The CDR3 region is CASKVAGAYNEQFF. In nucleotides, the CDR3 is TGTGCCAGCAAGGTAGCGGGAGCTTACAATGAGCAGTTCTTC.